What follows are 23 T cell receptor beta chains derived from one specimen sequenced in a study of cytomegalovirus exposure and HLA in healthy donors. Amplification used 60 Vbeta primers and 13 Jbeta primers. Clones were sequenced by immunoSEQ multiplex PCR, and TCRdb holds only the in-frame ones, with some missing. This sample has 100,000 or so clones; approximately 81% occur once, and the top ten carry 3.5% to 4.5%. The sequenced material came from PBMCs. The origin of the receptors is a female donor in good health and CMV-seropositive.

V usage is TRBV10-2 and J usage is TRBJ2-2; 10 bases fit TRBD2. This CDR3 contains 16 residues. Losses at the gene ends were 6 bases for V and 0 bases for J; bases not matched to a gene: 4. The germline CDR1 and CDR2 sequences are WSHSY and SAAADI. The CDR3 sequence: CASRVAGGANTGELFF. CDR3 bases: TGCGCCAGCAGAGTAGCGGGGGGCGCGAACACCGGGGAGCTGTTTTTT.

The chain links TRBV6-6 to TRBJ2-5; 9 nucleotides agree with TRBD2. The CDR3 is made up of 15 amino acids. Germline CDR1 is MNHNY and CDR2 is SVGAGI (reference sequence). Unmatched junction bases numbered 6, after V lost 2 bases and J lost 5 bases. CDR3 in amino acids: CASSYAGGPGETQYF. For the CDR3, the DNA is TGTGCCAGCAGTTACGCGGGAGGGCCGGGGGAGACCCAGTACTTC.

The rearrangement uses TRBV19 and TRBJ2-2; tentatively, D is TRBD2 (5 bases). CDR1 and CDR2 (germline): LNHDA, SQIVND (reference sequence). Trimming left V 7 bases short and J 5 bases short, with 11 bases between. The CDR3 covers 13 residues. The CDR3 protein is CASNPGWTGELFF. The CDR3 nucleotides are TGTGCCAGTAACCCGGGGTGGACCGGGGAGCTGTTTTTT.

This chain links TRBV10-3 with TRBJ2-7; 7 nucleotides align to TRBD2. Germline CDR1 reads ENHRY; CDR2 reads SYGVKD. V was pared by 6 bases and J by 5 bases, with 10 bases of the junction left unmatched. The CDR3 is 14 amino acids. CDR3 coding DNA: TGTGCCATCAGGACTAGCATCGACCTCCACGAGCAGTACTTC. Protein sequence: CAIRTSIDLHEQYF.

The rearrangement joins TRBV7-9 to TRBJ1-2; 10 positions agree with TRBD1. The CDR3 is 15 amino acids. J was trimmed by 6 bases and V by 5 bases; bases with no gene match: 9. The germline V gene has CDR1 SEHNR and CDR2 FQNEAQ (reference sequence). This CDR3 reads CASSRDRGRDNGYTF. The CDR3 DNA reads TGTGCCAGCAGCCGAGACAGGGGGCGCGATAATGGCTACACCTTC.

The chain recombines TRBV6-4 with TRBJ1-1; TRBD1 aligns across 7 bases. This CDR3 spans 14 amino acids. CDR1 and CDR2 (germline): MRHNA, SNTAGT. Germline trimming cut 4 bases from V and 5 bases from J; bases unmatched to any gene: 7. The CDR3: CASSGWAGGTEAFF. The CDR3 nucleotides are TGTGCCAGCAGTGGCTGGGCAGGGGGTACTGAAGCTTTCTTT.

The rearrangement joins TRBV4-1 to TRBJ1-5; D is ambiguous. CDR1 MGHRA and CDR2 YSYEKL come from the germline V gene. The V gene lost 4 bases and the J gene lost 0 bases, with 7 bases spanning the gap. The CDR3 runs to 14 residues. For the CDR3, the DNA is TGCGCCAGCAGCCCGACACATAGCAATCAGCCCCAGCATTTT. This codes for CASSPTHSNQPQHF.

This clone is medium-sized (0.01 to 0.1%). The chain is built from TRBV5-1 and TRBJ1-2; 9 nucleotides align to TRBD1. Germline loops: CDR1 SGHRS, CDR2 YFSETQ. V gave up 1 base and J gave up 6 bases; unmatched junction bases: 7. This CDR3 spans 15 amino acids. CDR3 in amino acids: CASSLSGQGGDGYTF. The CDR3 bases are TGCGCCAGCAGCTTGTCGGGACAGGGCGGGGATGGCTACACCTTC.

V gene TRBV18 combines with J gene TRBJ2-6; a possible D gene is TRBD1 (6 bases). This CDR3 has 16 residues. The V and J ends lost 4 bases and 1 base respectively, with 11 bases between them. Germline CDR1 and CDR2: KGHSH and LQKENI. CDR3: CASSLSRGSGANVLTF. CDR3 in DNA: TGTGCCAGCTCACTGTCCAGGGGTTCTGGGGCCAACGTCCTGACTTTC.

This rearrangement joins TRBV19 to TRBJ2-7; TRBD2 might be the D (6 bases). The CDR3 extends over 16 amino acids. CDR1 LNHDA and CDR2 SQIVND come from the germline V gene (reference sequence). The V and J ends lost 4 bases and 2 bases respectively, with 18 bases between them. The chain's CDR3 is CASSRDFRSPAYEQYF. The DNA of the CDR3 is TGTGCCAGTAGTAGGGACTTTCGATCACCCGCCTACGAGCAGTACTTC.

V is TRBV18 and J is TRBJ2-5, with 10 bases that match TRBD2. The J call may be wrong; the DNA end is better matched by TRBJ2-7. The CDR3 covers 15 residues. CDR1 and CDR2 (germline): KGHSH, LQKENI. CDR3 coding DNA: TGTGCCAGCTCACCAACTAGCGGGGCCACCTACGAGCAGTACTTC. This encodes CASSPTSGATYEQYF.

This chain links TRBV11-3 with TRBJ2-1; D gene unclear. Trimming took off 2 bases at V and 5 bases at J, with 4 bases between the two ends. The CDR3 covers 12 residues. Germline V CDR1 and CDR2: SGHNT, YENEEA. CDR3 residues: CASSLNNNEQFF. The CDR3 DNA reads TGTGCCAGCAGCTTAAACAACAATGAGCAGTTCTTC.

V and J are TRBV7-2 and TRBJ2-2; D might be TRBD1 (6 bases). Trimming stripped 6 bases from V and 5 bases from J, with 13 bases between. CDR3 size: 14 residues. Germline loops: CDR1 SGHTA, CDR2 FQGNSA. The CDR3 DNA reads TGTGCCAGCAGACAACAAAGGGGGACCGGGGAGCTGTTTTTT. Translated, it gives CASRQQRGTGELFF.

This clone was observed a handful of times. This rearrangement joins TRBV6-5 to TRBJ1-1; D gene unclear. This CDR3 contains 14 residues. Trimming took off 4 bases at V and 4 bases at J, with 13 bases between the two ends. CDR1 is MNHEY, CDR2 SVGAGI, per germline. The CDR3 DNA is TGTGCCAGCAGTTCTCGGGGTGGTCTCACTGAAGCTTTCTTT. Its translation: CASSSRGGLTEAFF.

This clone was counted once. The chain combines TRBV19 with TRBJ2-7; maybe TRBD1 (6 bases). Trimming took 5 bases from V and 3 from J, leaving 8 bases between them. This CDR3 contains 12 residues. CDR1 is LNHDA, CDR2 SQIVND, per germline (reference sequence). Here the CDR3 reads CASSWDNYEQYF. The DNA for the CDR3 is TGTGCCAGTAGTTGGGACAACTACGAGCAGTACTTC.

V and J are TRBV27 and TRBJ2-7; 8 nucleotides line up with TRBD2. The CDR3 extends over 12 amino acids. Trimming took 2 bases from V and 7 from J; bases not matched to a gene: 1. Looked up from germline, CDR1 is MNHEY and CDR2 is SMNVEV (reference sequence). The chain's CDR3 is CASSLPGGEQYF. The CDR3 coding sequence is TGTGCCAGCAGTTTACCGGGGGGGGAGCAGTACTTC.

The rearrangement joins TRBV29-1 to TRBJ1-1; 8 nucleotides match TRBD1. Germline values: CDR1 SQVTM, CDR2 ANQGSEA. The J segment lost 0 bases and the V segment lost 6 bases, leaving 9 bases of the junction unmatched. The CDR3 is 15 residues long. The CDR3 nucleotides are TGCAGCGTCCGTCCAGGGGGCCGGTTGAACACTGAAGCTTTCTTT. This gives the protein CSVRPGGRLNTEAFF.

V gene TRBV7-9 combines with J gene TRBJ1-6, with 7 positions matching TRBD1. This CDR3 region has 14 residues. Trimming removed 4 bases from V and 5 bases from J; junction bases left unmatched: 2. CDR1 is SEHNR and CDR2 is FQNEAQ in the germline V gene (reference sequence). CDR3 nucleotides: TGTGCCAGCAGCTCCGGGACAGATAATTCACCCCTCCACTTT. It translates to CASSSGTDNSPLHF.

This chain joins TRBV10-3 and TRBJ2-5, with D unclear. V gave up 6 bases and J gave up 5 bases, with 7 bases separating them. The CDR3 is made up of 11 amino acids. Per the germline V gene, CDR1 is ENHRY and CDR2 is SYGVKD. The CDR3 DNA follows: TGTGCCATCAGGGGCGATGAGACCCAGTACTTC. It specifies CAIRGDETQYF.

The gene calls are TRBV27 and TRBJ2-1; 8 nucleotides align to TRBD2. The junction had 9 bases not matched to a gene; V was cut back by 6 bases and J by 2 bases. The CDR3 is 16 residues long. The germline CDR1 and CDR2 sequences are MNHEY and SMNVEV (reference sequence). The CDR3 reads CASSPGAGEAYNEQFF. The CDR3 nucleotides are TGTGCCAGCAGCCCCGGAGCGGGAGAGGCCTACAATGAGCAGTTCTTC.

DNA for the CDR3: TGCGCCAGCAGCTTTCCGACAGGGACGGGCTCCTACGAGCAGTACTTC. Protein: CASSFPTGTGSYEQYF. The chain is built from TRBV5-1 and TRBJ2-7, with TRBD1 matching 7 bases. Germline trimming cut 2 bases from V and 0 bases from J; bases unmatched to any gene: 8. CDR3 length: 16 amino acids. Germline V lookup: CDR1 SGHRS, CDR2 YFSETQ.

This clone was detected once. This sequence joins TRBV12-2 and TRBJ2-7; the D call of TRBD2 is as the table states it, not checked on the DNA. TRBV12-2 is given as a pseudogene. CDR3 length: 14 amino acids. The CDR3 spells CASRLCGRVYEQYF. The CDR3 coding sequence is TGTGCAAGTCGCTTATGCGGGAGAGTCTACGAGCAGTACTTC.

The chain combines TRBV28 with TRBJ1-2; D not resolved. Trimming took off 6 bases at V and 4 bases at J, with 9 bases between the two ends. This CDR3 has 12 amino acids. The germline CDR1 and CDR2 sequences are MDHEN and SYDVKM. The CDR3 loop is CASRGGIYGYTF. DNA of the CDR3: TGTGCCAGCAGAGGAGGGATCTATGGCTACACCTTC.